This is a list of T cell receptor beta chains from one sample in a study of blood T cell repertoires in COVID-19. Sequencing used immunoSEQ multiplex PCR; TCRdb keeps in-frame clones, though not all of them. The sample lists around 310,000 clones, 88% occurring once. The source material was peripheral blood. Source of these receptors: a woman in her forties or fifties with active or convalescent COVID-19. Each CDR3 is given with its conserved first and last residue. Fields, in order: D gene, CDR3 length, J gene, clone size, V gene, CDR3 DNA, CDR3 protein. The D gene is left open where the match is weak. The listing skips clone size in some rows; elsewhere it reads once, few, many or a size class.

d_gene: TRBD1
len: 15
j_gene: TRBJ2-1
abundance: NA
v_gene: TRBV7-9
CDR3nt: TGTGCCAGCAGCTTAACAGGGGGATGGATCAATGAGCAGTTCTTC
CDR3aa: CASSLTGGWINEQFF

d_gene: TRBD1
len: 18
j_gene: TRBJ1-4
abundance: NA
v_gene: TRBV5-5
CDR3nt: TGTGCCAGCAGCACAGACGGGGACAGCGGCCCGTTTGATGAAAAACTGTTTTTT
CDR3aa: CASSTDGDSGPFDEKLFF

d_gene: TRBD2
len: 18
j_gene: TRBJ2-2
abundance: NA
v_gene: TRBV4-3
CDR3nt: TGCGCCAGCAGCCAAGATTCGACTAGCGGACCGAACACCGGGGAGCTGTTTTTT
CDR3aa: CASSQDSTSGPNTGELFF

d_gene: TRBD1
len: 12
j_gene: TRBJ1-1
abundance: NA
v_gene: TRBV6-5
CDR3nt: TGTGCCAGCAGTTACTCGACAGGGGAAGCTTTCTTT
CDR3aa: CASSYSTGEAFF

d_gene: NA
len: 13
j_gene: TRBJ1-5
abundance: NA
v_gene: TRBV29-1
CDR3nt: TGCAGCCCGAGGGATTATAGCAATCAGCCCCAGCATTTT
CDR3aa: CSPRDYSNQPQHF

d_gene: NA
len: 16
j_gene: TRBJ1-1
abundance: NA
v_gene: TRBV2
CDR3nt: TGTGCCAGCAGTGAAGGGCCCCCGCTACTATGGCAAAGAGCTTTCTTT
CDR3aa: CASSEGPPLLWQRAFF

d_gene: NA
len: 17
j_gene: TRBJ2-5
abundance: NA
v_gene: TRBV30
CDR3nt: TGTGCCTGGAGTAATCCGACACAGAGAAAGCTTCAAGAGACCCAGTACTTC
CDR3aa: CAWSNPTQRKLQETQYF

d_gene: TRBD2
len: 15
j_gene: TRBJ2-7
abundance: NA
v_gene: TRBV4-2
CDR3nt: TGTGCCAGCAGCCAAGTCGGACTAGCGGGTAACGAGCAGTACTTC
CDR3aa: CASSQVGLAGNEQYF

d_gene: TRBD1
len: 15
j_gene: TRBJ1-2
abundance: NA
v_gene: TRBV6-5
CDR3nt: TGTGCCAGCATGTCATTTCCCCCGACAGGGGATGGCTACACCTTC
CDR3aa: CASMSFPPTGDGYTF

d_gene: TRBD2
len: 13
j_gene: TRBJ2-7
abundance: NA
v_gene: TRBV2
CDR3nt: TGTGCCAGCAGTGAGGGACTAGATCTCGAGCAGTACTTC
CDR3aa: CASSEGLDLEQYF

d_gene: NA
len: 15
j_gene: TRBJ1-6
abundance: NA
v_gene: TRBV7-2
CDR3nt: TGTGCCAGCAGCTTAGCGGGACAAGGAGGATCACCCCTCCACTTT
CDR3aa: CASSLAGQGGSPLHF

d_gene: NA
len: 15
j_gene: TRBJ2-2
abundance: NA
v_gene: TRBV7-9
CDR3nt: TGTGCCAGCACCACTAAGGACCCGGGAACCGGGGAGCTGTTTTTT
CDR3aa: CASTTKDPGTGELFF

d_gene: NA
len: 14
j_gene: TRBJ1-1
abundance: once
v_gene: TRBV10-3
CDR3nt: TGTGCCATCAGACCCGGGACTGGGAACACTGAAGCTTTCTTT
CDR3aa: CAIRPGTGNTEAFF

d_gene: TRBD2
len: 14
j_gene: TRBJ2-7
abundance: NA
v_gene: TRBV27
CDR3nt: TGTGCCAGCACTAGCGGGACGGACCCCTACGAGCAGTACTTC
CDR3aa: CASTSGTDPYEQYF

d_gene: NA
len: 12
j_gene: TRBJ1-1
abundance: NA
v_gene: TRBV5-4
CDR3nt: TGTGCCAGCAGCCCTCAACAGGGTGAAGCTTTCTTT
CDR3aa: CASSPQQGEAFF

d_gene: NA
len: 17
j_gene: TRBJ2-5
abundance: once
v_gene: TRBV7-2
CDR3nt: TGTGCCAGCAGCCTGAGCGGAGACTCACGGGTCCAAGAGACCCAGTACTTC
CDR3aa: CASSLSGDSRVQETQYF

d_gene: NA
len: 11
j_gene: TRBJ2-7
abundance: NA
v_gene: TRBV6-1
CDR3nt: TGTGCCAGCAGTGATCTCTACGAGCAGTACTTC
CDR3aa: CASSDLYEQYF

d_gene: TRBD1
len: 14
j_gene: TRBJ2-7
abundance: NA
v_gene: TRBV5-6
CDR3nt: TGTGCCAGCAGCTTCGGGACAGAAACCTACGAGCAGTACTTC
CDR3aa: CASSFGTETYEQYF

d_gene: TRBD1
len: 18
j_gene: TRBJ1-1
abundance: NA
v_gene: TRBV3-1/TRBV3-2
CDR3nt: TGTGCCAGCAGCCAAGATCTAGTCCGGGACAGGGGGGTGAGTGGGGCTTTCTTT
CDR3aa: CASSQDLVRDRGVSGAFF

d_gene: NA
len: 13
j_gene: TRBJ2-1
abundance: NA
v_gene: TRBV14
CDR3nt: TGTGCCAGCAGCCAAGTCAGGGGAAGGGGGCAGTTCTTC
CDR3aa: CASSQVRGRGQFF

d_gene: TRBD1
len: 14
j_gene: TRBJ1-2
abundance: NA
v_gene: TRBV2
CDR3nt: TGTGCCAGCAGTGGACAGGGGGTCGTATATGGCTACACCTTC
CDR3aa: CASSGQGVVYGYTF

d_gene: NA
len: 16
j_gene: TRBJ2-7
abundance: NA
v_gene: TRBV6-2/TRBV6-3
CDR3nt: TGTGCCAGCAGTTACCTAATGGCAACTAGCTCCTACGAGCAGTACTTC
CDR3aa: CASSYLMATSSYEQYF

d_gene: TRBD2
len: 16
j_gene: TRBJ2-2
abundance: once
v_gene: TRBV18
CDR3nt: TGTGCCAGCTCACCTTTTCTAGCGGAATCGACCGGGGAGCTGTTTTTT
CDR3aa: CASSPFLAESTGELFF

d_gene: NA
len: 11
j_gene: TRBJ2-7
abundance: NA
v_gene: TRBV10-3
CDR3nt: TGTGCCATCAGTGACACAGGCGAGCAGTACTTC
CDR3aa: CAISDTGEQYF

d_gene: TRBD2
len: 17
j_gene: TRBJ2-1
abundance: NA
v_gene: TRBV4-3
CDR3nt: TGCGCCAGCAGCCAAGGAACGACTAGCGGCTACCACAATGAGCAGTTCTTC
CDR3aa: CASSQGTTSGYHNEQFF

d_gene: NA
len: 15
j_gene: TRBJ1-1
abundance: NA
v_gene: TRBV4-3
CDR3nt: TGCGCCAGCAGCCAAGATCGAGGAGGGAACACTGAAGCTTTCTTT
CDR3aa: CASSQDRGGNTEAFF

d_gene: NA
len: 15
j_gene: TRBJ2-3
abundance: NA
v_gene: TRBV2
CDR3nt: TGTGCCAGCAACTCTGGGGGCCTAAGCACAGATACGCAGTATTTT
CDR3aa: CASNSGGLSTDTQYF

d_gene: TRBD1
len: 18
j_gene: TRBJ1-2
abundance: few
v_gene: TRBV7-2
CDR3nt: TGTGCCAGCAGCTCAACGGACAGGGTATGGGCTAAGGCCTATGGCTACACCTTC
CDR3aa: CASSSTDRVWAKAYGYTF

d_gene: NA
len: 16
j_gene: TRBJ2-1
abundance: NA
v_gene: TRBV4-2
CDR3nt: TGTGCCAGCAGCCAAGAATGGAGATCGGGATCGAATGAGCAGTTCTTC
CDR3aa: CASSQEWRSGSNEQFF

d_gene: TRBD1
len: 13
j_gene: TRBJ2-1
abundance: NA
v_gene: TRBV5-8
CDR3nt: TGTGCCAGCAGTTATCAAACAGGGGATGAGCAGTTCTTC
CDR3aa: CASSYQTGDEQFF

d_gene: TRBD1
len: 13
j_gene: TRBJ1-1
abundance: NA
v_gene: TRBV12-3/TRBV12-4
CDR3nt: TGTGCCAGCAGTCGGGACAGGGGGTCTGAAGCTTTCTTT
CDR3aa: CASSRDRGSEAFF

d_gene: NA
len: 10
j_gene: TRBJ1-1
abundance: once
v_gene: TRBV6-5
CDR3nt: TGTGCCAGCAGCGGAGCTGAAGCTTTCTTT
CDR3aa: CASSGAEAFF

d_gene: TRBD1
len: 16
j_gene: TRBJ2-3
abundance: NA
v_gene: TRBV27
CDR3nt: TGTGCCAGCAGTTCCCCTCCGGGACAGATATGGGATACGCAGTATTTT
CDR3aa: CASSSPPGQIWDTQYF

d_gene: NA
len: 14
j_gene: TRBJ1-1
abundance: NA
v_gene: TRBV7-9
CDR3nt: TGTGCCAGCAGCCCATGGGAGGCGAACACTGAAGCTTTCTTT
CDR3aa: CASSPWEANTEAFF

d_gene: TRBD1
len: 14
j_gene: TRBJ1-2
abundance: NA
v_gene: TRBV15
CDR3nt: TGTGCCACCTCGAGGGACAGGCTCGGGGTTGGCTACACCTTC
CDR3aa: CATSRDRLGVGYTF

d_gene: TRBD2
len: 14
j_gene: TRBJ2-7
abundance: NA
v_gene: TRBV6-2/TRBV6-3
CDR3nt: TGTGCCAGCAGTTGGACTAGGGGCTCCTACGAGCAGTACTTC
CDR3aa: CASSWTRGSYEQYF

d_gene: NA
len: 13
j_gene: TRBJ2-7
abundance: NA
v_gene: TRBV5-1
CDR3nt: TGCGCCAGCAGCTTTACTAGCTCCTACGAGCAGTACTTC
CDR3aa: CASSFTSSYEQYF

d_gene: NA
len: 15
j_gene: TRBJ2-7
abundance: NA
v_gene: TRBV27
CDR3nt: TGTGCCAGCAGTTTATCCGGGACACTCCTCTACGAGCAGTACTTC
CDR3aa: CASSLSGTLLYEQYF

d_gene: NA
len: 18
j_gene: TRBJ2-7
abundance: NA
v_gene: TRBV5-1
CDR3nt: TGCGCCAGCAGCTTAACTACTAGCCAACAGCAAATCTCCTACGAGCAGTACTTC
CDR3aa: CASSLTTSQQQISYEQYF

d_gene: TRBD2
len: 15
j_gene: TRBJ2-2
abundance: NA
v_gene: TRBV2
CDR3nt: TGTGCCAGCAGTGAACAGCGGGGGGGCCCCGGGGAGCTGTTTTTT
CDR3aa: CASSEQRGGPGELFF

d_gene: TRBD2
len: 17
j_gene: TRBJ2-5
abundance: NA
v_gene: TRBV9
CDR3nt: TGTGCCAGCAGCGTAGGTCCAGCTAGCGGGAGCCAAGAGACCCAGTACTTC
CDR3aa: CASSVGPASGSQETQYF